A single sample is the source of the 32 T cell receptor beta chains below, sequenced in a study of blood T cell repertoires in COVID-19. Some clones are missing from TCRdb's copy, which holds only in-frame ones; the method was immunoSEQ multiplex PCR. This table has 150,000 to 200,000 clones, approximately 80% appearing once. Sample: peripheral blood. The receptor set was obtained from a woman in her sixties or seventies with COVID-19, enrolled during active disease.

The chain carries TRBV2 and TRBJ1-1; D might be TRBD1 (5 bases). This CDR3 has 12 residues. Germline V gives CDR1 SNHLY, CDR2 FYNNEI. Deletions cut 3 bases from V and 4 bases from J, with 6 bases between. The CDR3: CASSEQGTEAFF. In DNA, the CDR3 is TGTGCCAGCAGTGAGCAGGGCACTGAAGCTTTCTTT.

As regards this clone: The same CDR3 can be traced to other DNA sequences in this sample. CDR3 protein: CASSLGLSSTDTQYF. CDR3 in DNA: TGTGCCAGCAGCTTAGGTCTTTCTAGCACAGATACGCAGTATTTT. The chain carries TRBV11-3 and TRBJ2-3; no firm D call. This CDR3 contains 15 residues. Trimming cost V 1 base and J 0 bases, with 8 bases left between them. Germline CDR1 and CDR2: SGHNT and YENEEA.

The V call is TRBV5-1, the J call TRBJ1-6; unclear D gene. Germline CDR1 and CDR2: SGHRS and YFSETQ. The CDR3 totals 15 residues. With 0 bases removed from V and 7 bases from J, the gap between germline ends came to 11 bases. CDR3 in DNA: TGCGCCAGCAGCTTGGCGGGGATACGGAATTCACCCCTCCACTTT. Residues: CASSLAGIRNSPLHF.

This clone was seen a single time. V is TRBV28 and J is TRBJ1-2; a weak D match, TRBD1 (6 bases). The CDR3 sequence is 15 residues long. V was clipped by 5 bases and J by 2 bases, with 15 bases between them. Germline V gene lookup returns CDR1 MDHEN and CDR2 SYDVKM. CDR3 amino acids: CASSGTGTQNYGYTF. The CDR3 coding sequence is TGTGCCAGCAGTGGAACTGGGACACAGAACTATGGCTACACCTTC.

This rearrangement joins TRBV10-3 to TRBJ2-3; D is unresolved. The CDR3 has 12 residues. Germline-derived CDR1 and CDR2 are ENHRY and SYGVKD. Trimming stripped 4 bases from V and 1 base from J, with 3 bases between. The CDR3 spells CAISAGTDTQYF. The CDR3 nucleotides are TGTGCCATCAGTGCCGGCACAGATACGCAGTATTTT.

The chain employs TRBV6-5 and TRBJ1-5; D possibly corresponds to TRBD1 (5 bases). CDR1 MNHEY and CDR2 SVGAGI come from the germline V gene. V lost 4 bases, J lost 2 bases, and 9 bases lay in between. The CDR3 covers 14 residues. In nucleotides, the CDR3 is TGTGCCAGCAGTTTGATAGGGGGCAATCAGCCCCAGCATTTT. It is translated as CASSLIGGNQPQHF.

This chain connects TRBV9 to TRBJ1-1; D perhaps matches TRBD1 (6 bases). This CDR3 is built from 16 residues. CDR1 is SGDLS, CDR2 YYNGEE, per germline. Trimming shortened V by 0 bases and J by 4 bases, and 16 bases separated the two germline ends. The CDR3 here is CASSVGAGELGTEAFF. The CDR3 DNA follows: TGTGCCAGCAGCGTAGGGGCAGGGGAGCTCGGCACTGAAGCTTTCTTT.

A few counts support this clone. The rearrangement links TRBV19 to TRBJ1-5, with 10 bases fitting TRBD1. The CDR3 totals 14 residues. After removal of 3 bases from V and 11 bases from J, the junction contained 7 bases not matched to a gene. Germline values: CDR1 LNHDA, CDR2 SQIVND (reference sequence). The CDR3 coding sequence is TGTGCCAGTAGTATTGGACAGGGGGGTGAGGCCCAGCATTTT. Translated: CASSIGQGGEAQHF. Based on the CDR3 plus reference TRBV19 and TRBJ1-5, the full variable domain is DGGITQSPKYLFRKEGQNVTLSCEQNLNHDAMYWYRQDPGQGLRLIYYSQIVNDFQKGDIAEGYSVSREKKESFPLTVTSAQKNPTAFYLCASSIGQGGEAQHFGDGTRLSIL.

This sequence joins TRBV19 and TRBJ1-1; no definite D call. V was cut by 6 bases and J by 2 bases, with 10 bases left in between. Per germline, CDR1 LNHDA and CDR2 SQIVND (reference sequence). This CDR3 contains 13 residues. This chain's CDR3 is CASSQVSNTEAFF. In DNA, the CDR3 is TGTGCCAGTAGCCAGGTCAGCAACACTGAAGCTTTCTTT.

The chain joins TRBV6-6 to TRBJ2-7; no reliable D call. V lost 11 bases, J lost 5 bases, and 13 bases lay in between. This CDR3 contains 11 residues. Germline CDR1 reads MNHNY; CDR2 reads SVGAGI (reference sequence). CDR3 nucleotide sequence: TGTGCCTGTAAACGGCTAGACGAGCAGTACTTC. It translates to CACKRLDEQYF.

The V call is TRBV4-1, the J call TRBJ1-2; D remains unclear. V was cut by 0 bases and J by 5 bases, with 13 bases left in between. The CDR3 sequence is 15 residues long. Germline V gives CDR1 MGHRA, CDR2 YSYEKL. CDR3 sequence reads: CASSQEERGSYGYTF. DNA for the CDR3: TGCGCCAGCAGCCAAGAAGAGCGGGGATCGTATGGCTACACCTTC.

The CDR3 spells CSVESGANTQYF. DNA of the CDR3: TGCAGCGTTGAATCAGGGGCGAATACGCAGTATTTT. The rearrangement joins TRBV29-1 to TRBJ2-3; D perhaps matches TRBD1 (6 bases). Trimming shortened V by 2 bases and J by 7 bases, and 10 bases separated the two germline ends. CDR1 and CDR2 from the germline V gene are SQVTM and ANQGSEA. The CDR3 runs to 12 residues.

This sequence joins TRBV30 and TRBJ1-4; D gene ambiguous. Germline V gene data show CDR1 as GTSNPN and CDR2 as SVGIG (reference sequence). Trimming left V 2 bases short and J 6 bases short, with 13 bases between. There are 14 residues in the CDR3. The CDR3 coding sequence is TGTGCCTGGAGTCACTTCGACGGGTATGAAAAACTGTTTTTT. Encoded protein: CAWSHFDGYEKLFF. Full variable domain (missing parts from reference TRBV30 and TRBJ1-4): SQTIHQWPATLVQPVGSPLSLECTVEGTSNPNLYWYRQAAGRGLQLLFYSVGIGQISSEVPQNLSASRPQDRQFILSSKKLLLSDSGFYLCAWSHFDGYEKLFFGSGTQLSVL.

V and J are TRBV30 and TRBJ1-3; weak D call: TRBD1 (5 bases). The CDR3 spans 14 residues. The germline V and J ends were trimmed by 3 bases and 1 base, with 10 bases remaining between them. Per germline, CDR1 GTSNPN and CDR2 SVGIG (reference sequence). The CDR3 sequence: CAWRVQGSGNTIYF. The CDR3 DNA reads as TGTGCCTGGAGGGTTCAGGGTTCTGGAAACACCATATATTTT.

V gene TRBV28 combines with J gene TRBJ1-5; TRBD1 matches 7 bases. Germline loops: CDR1 MDHEN, CDR2 SYDVKM. J was trimmed by 7 bases and V by 3 bases; bases with no gene match: 9. This CDR3 region has 15 residues. CDR3 loop: CASSFQDRAFQPQHF. DNA of the CDR3: TGTGCCAGCAGTTTCCAAGACAGGGCATTCCAGCCCCAGCATTTT.

This clone has a handful of counts. V and J are TRBV1 and TRBJ2-7; the table's D gene call, TRBD2, was not cross checked with the DNA. TRBV1 constitutes a pseudogene. The CDR3 loop spans 17 amino acids. The CDR3 spells CTSSLRTSGDSNYEQYV. CDR3 nucleotides: TGCACCAGCAGCTTACGGACTAGCGGGGACTCTAACTACGAGCAGTACGTC.

This CDR3 reads CASSLSWGTGLTGELFF. CDR3 sequence (DNA): TGTGCCAGCAGCTTGTCATGGGGGACAGGGCTTACCGGGGAGCTGTTTTTT. V gene TRBV11-2 combines with J gene TRBJ2-2; TRBD1 matches at 9 bases. The CDR3 runs 17 residues. V gave up 3 bases and J gave up 5 bases; unmatched junction bases: 10. Germline assignment: CDR1 SGHAT and CDR2 FQNNGV.

This rearrangement joins TRBV4-1 to TRBJ1-4; 8 nucleotides agree with TRBD1. Germline loops: CDR1 MGHRA, CDR2 YSYEKL. The CDR3 is made up of 15 amino acids. V dropped 5 bases and J dropped 5; count of bases not matched to a gene: 7. CDR3: CASSERQGQNEKLFF. In nucleotides, the CDR3 is TGCGCCAGCAGCGAAAGACAGGGGCAAAATGAAAAACTGTTTTTT.

The V call is TRBV28, the J call TRBJ2-1; TRBD2 agrees at 7 bases. Losses at the gene ends were 8 bases for V and 8 bases for J; bases not matched to a gene: 6. Germline assignment: CDR1 MDHEN and CDR2 SYDVKM. The CDR3 runs to 12 residues. CDR3 nucleotides: TGTGCCAGCGGAGCGGGACCCGATGAGCAGTTCTTC. Its translation: CASGAGPDEQFF.

The chain couples TRBV7-2 to TRBJ1-2, with D perhaps matching TRBD1 (5 bases). This CDR3 is 13 amino acids long. The V and J ends lost 4 bases and 4 bases respectively, with 10 bases between them. CDR1 SGHTA and CDR2 FQGNSA come from the germline V gene. The CDR3 sequence: CASSWRGTYGYTF. The DNA of the CDR3 is TGTGCCAGCAGCTGGCGGGGGACCTATGGCTACACCTTC.

The J gene is TRBJ1-2, the V gene TRBV19, with 7 bases identical to TRBD1. Germline values: CDR1 LNHDA, CDR2 SQIVND (reference sequence). This CDR3 has 13 residues. The V segment lost 3 bases and the J segment 4 bases; nucleotides outside the gene matches: 2. The CDR3 here is CASSMGQLYGYTF. The CDR3 nucleotides read TGTGCCAGTAGTATGGGACAGCTCTATGGCTACACCTTC.

The gene calls are TRBV5-1 and TRBJ2-2, with a tentative D call TRBD1 (6 bases). The germline V gene has CDR1 SGHRS and CDR2 YFSETQ. The CDR3 covers 15 residues. With 4 bases removed from V and 5 bases from J, the gap between germline ends came to 15 bases. The CDR3 protein is CASSLQRGRTGELFF. CDR3 DNA: TGCGCCAGCAGCCTCCAAAGGGGGAGAACCGGGGAGCTGTTTTTT.

In this sample, this clone turned up a few times. J is TRBJ1-5 and V is TRBV12-3 or TRBV12-4; no clear D gene. The CDR3 sequence is 13 residues long. Trimming cost V 3 bases and J 4 bases, with 7 bases left between them. The CDR3 here is CASSFRENQPQHF. The CDR3 DNA sequence: TGTGCCAGCAGTTTTAGGGAGAATCAGCCCCAGCATTTT.

As regards this clone: The sample contains more than one DNA sequence encoding this CDR3. V is TRBV5-1 and J is TRBJ2-2, with 8 bases aligning to TRBD1. V lost 4 bases, J lost 1 base, and 3 bases stayed unmatched. CDR1 is SGHRS and CDR2 is YFSETQ in the germline V gene. CDR3 size: 15 residues. The chain's CDR3 is CASSIGQGNTGELFF. CDR3 DNA: TGCGCCAGCAGCATAGGACAGGGGAACACCGGGGAGCTGTTTTTT.

This clone was detected only once. V usage is TRBV18 and J usage is TRBJ2-5, with TRBD1 matching 11 bases. Per germline, CDR1 KGHSH and CDR2 LQKENI. The CDR3 is 16 amino acids. V dropped 6 bases and J dropped 0; count of bases not matched to a gene: 6. The CDR3 bases are TGTGCCAGCTCCGGGACAGGGGGGTCACACCAAGAGACCCAGTACTTC. It is translated as CASSGTGGSHQETQYF.

The chain has TRBV5-1 and TRBJ2-3; tentative D call: TRBD1 (6 bases). CDR3 length: 14 amino acids. CDR1 is SGHRS and CDR2 is YFSETQ in the germline V gene. V was trimmed by 3 bases and J by 5 bases, leaving 13 bases between them. The DNA of the CDR3 is TGCGCCAGCAGCTCACAGGGAGTTGGAGATACGCAGTATTTT. It translates to CASSSQGVGDTQYF.

The chain is built from TRBV10-3 and TRBJ2-2; 8 bases fit TRBD1. CDR1 ENHRY and CDR2 SYGVKD come from the germline V gene. The CDR3 is 14 residues long. V shed 0 bases, J shed 6 bases, and the junction held 0 bases outside the gene matches. The CDR3 loop reads CAISESQGAGELFF. The CDR3 coding sequence is TGTGCCATCAGTGAGTCACAGGGGGCCGGGGAGCTGTTTTTT.

This chain links TRBV10-3 with TRBJ1-2; TRBD1 agrees at 7 bases. This CDR3 region has 15 residues. The ends lost 6 bases at V and 7 bases at J; junction bases unmatched: 14. From germline, CDR1 is ENHRY and CDR2 SYGVKD. CDR3 sequence reads: CAIREQGKEGAGYTF. The CDR3 DNA is TGTGCCATCAGAGAACAGGGGAAAGAGGGTGCTGGCTACACCTTC.

The V call is TRBV11-2, the J call TRBJ1-2; TRBD1 is a possible D gene (6 bases). The ends were cut back, 2 bases at V and 7 bases at J, with 20 bases in the middle. Germline V gene sequence: CDR1 SGHAT, CDR2 FQNNGV. The CDR3 spans 16 residues. The CDR3 here is CASSLLYGAQGGGYTF. CDR3 nucleotide sequence: TGTGCCAGCAGCTTACTCTACGGGGCGCAAGGGGGTGGCTACACCTTC.

This clone was counted once. The chain couples TRBV5-1 to TRBJ2-1; 7 bases agree with TRBD2. This CDR3 has 15 amino acids. CDR1 is SGHRS, CDR2 YFSETQ, per germline. Trimming at V came to 0 bases and at J to 4 bases, leaving 4 bases not matched to a gene. The CDR3 sequence: CASSLVAGGYNEQFF. For the CDR3, the DNA is TGCGCCAGCAGCTTGGTAGCGGGCGGTTACAATGAGCAGTTCTTC.

V is TRBV5-4 and J is TRBJ2-3, with a tentative D call TRBD2 (6 bases). The CDR3 extends over 15 amino acids. The V end lost 4 bases, the J end lost 1 base, and 13 bases lay between the germline ends. In germline, CDR1 is SGHNT, CDR2 YYREEE (reference sequence). Here the CDR3 DNA reads TGTGCCAGCAGCCGGGACGGGGAGGGCACAGATACGCAGTATTTT. It codes for CASSRDGEGTDTQYF.

The chain employs TRBV23-1 and TRBJ1-5, with TRBD1 as a possible D gene (6 bases). TRBV23-1 is filed as an ORF, its function uncertain. This CDR3 comprises 18 residues. Trimming removed 0 bases at V and 4 bases at J, with 19 bases between. CDR3: CASSQSGVRGAGNQPQHF. The CDR3 bases are TGCGCCAGCAGTCAATCCGGGGTCAGGGGCGCAGGGAATCAGCCCCAGCATTTT.